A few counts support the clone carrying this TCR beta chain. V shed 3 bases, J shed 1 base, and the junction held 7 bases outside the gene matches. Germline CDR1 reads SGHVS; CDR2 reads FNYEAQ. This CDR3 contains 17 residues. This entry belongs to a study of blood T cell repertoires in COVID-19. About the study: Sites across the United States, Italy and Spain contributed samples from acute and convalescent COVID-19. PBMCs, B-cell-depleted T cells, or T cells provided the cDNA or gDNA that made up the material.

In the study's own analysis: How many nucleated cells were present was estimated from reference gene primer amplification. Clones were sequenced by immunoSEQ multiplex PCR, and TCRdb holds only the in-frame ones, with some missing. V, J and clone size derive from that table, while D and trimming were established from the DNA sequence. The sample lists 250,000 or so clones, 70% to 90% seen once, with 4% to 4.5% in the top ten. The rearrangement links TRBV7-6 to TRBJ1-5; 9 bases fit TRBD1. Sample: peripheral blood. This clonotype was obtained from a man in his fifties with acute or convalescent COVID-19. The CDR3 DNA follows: TGTGCCAGCAGCTTTACGACAGGGGGTGGGAGCAATCAGCCCCAGCATTTT. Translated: CASSFTTGGGSNQPQHF.